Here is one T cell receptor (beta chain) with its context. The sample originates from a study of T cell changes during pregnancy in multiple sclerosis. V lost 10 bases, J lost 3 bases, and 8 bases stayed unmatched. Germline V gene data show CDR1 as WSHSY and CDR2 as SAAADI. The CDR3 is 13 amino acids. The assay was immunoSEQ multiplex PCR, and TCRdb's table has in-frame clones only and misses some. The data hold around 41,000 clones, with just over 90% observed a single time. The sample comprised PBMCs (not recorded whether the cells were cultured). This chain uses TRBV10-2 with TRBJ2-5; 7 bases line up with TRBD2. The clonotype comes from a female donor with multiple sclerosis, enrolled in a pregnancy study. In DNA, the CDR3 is TGCGCCACGCACGGACTAGGGAAAGAGACCCAGTACTTC. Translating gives CATHGLGKETQYF.